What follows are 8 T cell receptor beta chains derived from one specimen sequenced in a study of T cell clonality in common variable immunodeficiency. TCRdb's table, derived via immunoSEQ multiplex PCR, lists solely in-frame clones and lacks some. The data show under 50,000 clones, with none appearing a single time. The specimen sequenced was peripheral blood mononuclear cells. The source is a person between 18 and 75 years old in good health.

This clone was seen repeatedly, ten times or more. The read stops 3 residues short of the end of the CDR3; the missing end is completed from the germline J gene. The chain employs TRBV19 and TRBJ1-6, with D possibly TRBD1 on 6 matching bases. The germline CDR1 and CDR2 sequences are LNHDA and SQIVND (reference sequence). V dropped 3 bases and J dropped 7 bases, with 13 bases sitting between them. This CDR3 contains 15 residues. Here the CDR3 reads CASSITRTENSPLHF. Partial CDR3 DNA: TGTGCCAGTAGTATTACAAGGACAGAAAATTCACCC.

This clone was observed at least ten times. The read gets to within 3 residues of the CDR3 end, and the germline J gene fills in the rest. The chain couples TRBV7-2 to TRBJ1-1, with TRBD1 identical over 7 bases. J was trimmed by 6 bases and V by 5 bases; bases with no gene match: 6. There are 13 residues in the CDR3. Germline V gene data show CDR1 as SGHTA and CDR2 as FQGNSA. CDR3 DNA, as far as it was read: TGTGCCAGCAGCGGACAGGCCCCCTCTGAA. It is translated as CASSGQAPSE. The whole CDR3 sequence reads CASSGQAPSEAFF.

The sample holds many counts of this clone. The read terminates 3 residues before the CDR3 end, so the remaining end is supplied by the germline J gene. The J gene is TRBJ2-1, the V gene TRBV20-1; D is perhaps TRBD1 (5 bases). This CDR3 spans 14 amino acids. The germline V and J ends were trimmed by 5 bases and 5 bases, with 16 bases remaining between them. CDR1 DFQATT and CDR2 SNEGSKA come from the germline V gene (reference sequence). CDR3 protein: CSAPRGQEDNEQFF. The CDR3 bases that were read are TGCAGTGCTCCAAGGGGCCAAGAAGACAATGAG.

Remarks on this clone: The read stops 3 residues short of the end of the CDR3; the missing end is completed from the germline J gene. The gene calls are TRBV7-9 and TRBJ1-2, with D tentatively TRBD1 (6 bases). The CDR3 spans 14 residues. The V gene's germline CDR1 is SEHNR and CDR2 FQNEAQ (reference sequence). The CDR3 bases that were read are TGTGCCAGCAGCACCGGGACATCGACCTACGAC. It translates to CASSTGTSTYD. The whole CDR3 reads CASSTGTSTYDYTF. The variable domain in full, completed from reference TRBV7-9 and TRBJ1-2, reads DTGVSQNPRHKITKRGQNVTFRCDPISEHNRLYWYRQTLGQGPEFLTYFQNEAQLEKSRLLSDRFSAERPKGSFSTLEIQRTEQGDSAMYLCASSTGTSTYDYTFGSGTRLTVV.

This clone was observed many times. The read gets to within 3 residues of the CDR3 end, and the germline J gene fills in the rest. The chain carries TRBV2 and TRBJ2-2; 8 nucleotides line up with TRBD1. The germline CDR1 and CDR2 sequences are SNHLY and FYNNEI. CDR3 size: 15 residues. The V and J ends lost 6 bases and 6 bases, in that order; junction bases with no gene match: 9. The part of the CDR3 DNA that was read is TGTGCCAGCAGAAAGGACAGGGATAGCGCCGGGGAG. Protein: CASRKDRDSAGE. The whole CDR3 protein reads CASRKDRDSAGELFF.

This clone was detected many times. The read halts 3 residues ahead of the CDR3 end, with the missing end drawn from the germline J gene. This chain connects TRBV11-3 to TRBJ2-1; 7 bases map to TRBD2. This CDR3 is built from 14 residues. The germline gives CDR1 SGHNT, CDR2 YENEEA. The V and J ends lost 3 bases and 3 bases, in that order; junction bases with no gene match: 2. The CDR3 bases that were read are TGTGCCAGCAGCTTGGGGGGGGACTACAATGAG. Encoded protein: CASSLGGDYNE. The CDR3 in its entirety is CASSLGGDYNEQFF.

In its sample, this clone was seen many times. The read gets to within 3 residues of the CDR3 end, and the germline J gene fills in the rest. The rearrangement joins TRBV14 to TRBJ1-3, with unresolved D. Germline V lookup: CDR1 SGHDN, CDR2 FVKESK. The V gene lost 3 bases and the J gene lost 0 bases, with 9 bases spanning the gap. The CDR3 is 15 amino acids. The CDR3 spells CASSHGVLSGNTIYF. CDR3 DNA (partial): TGTGCCAGCAGCCACGGTGTGCTCTCTGGAAACACC.

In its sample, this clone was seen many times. The CDR3 loop reads CASSRNQGISGNTIYF. CDR3 bases read: TGTGCCAGCAGCCGAAACCAGGGTATCTCTGGAAACACC. This sequence joins TRBV6-2 or TRBV6-3 and TRBJ1-3; D is perhaps TRBD1 (5 bases). The read halts 3 residues ahead of the CDR3 end, with the missing end drawn from the germline J gene. V was trimmed by 6 bases and J by 0 bases, leaving 15 bases between them. The CDR3 loop spans 16 amino acids. Germline V gene data show CDR1 as MNHEY and CDR2 as SVGEGT.